The 2 T cell receptor beta chains below were found in one sample sequenced in a study of shared clonotypes between healthy human individuals. The method was immunoSEQ multiplex PCR; TCRdb's version includes in-frame clones alone and lacks a portion of them. This sample carries roughly 570,000 clones, 95% to 98% of them seen once, and the ten largest clones take 0.3%. CD45RO-negative CD8 cells positively selected for CCR7 made up the naive population, which excluded terminally differentiated effector memory CD45RA+ cells. The specimen sequenced was naive CD8+ T cells sorted from blood. These receptors all stem from a man aged 30 to 45 in good health.

The chain links TRBV9 to TRBJ1-1, with 10 positions matching TRBD1. Trimming removed 3 bases from V and 4 bases from J; junction bases left unmatched: 3. The CDR3 has 14 residues. Germline-derived CDR1 and CDR2 are SGDLS and YYNGEE. DNA for the CDR3: TGTGCCAGCAGCGACCGGGACAGGGGCACTGAAGCTTTCTTT. This encodes CASSDRDRGTEAFF.

This sequence joins TRBV2 and TRBJ2-1; D gene ambiguous. Germline CDR1 reads SNHLY; CDR2 reads FYNNEI. CDR3 length equals 15 residues. Trimming cost V 4 bases and J 0 bases, with 10 bases left between them. CDR3 DNA sequence: TGTGCCAGCAGTGTGGTACAGAGCTCCTACAATGAGCAGTTCTTC. It translates to CASSVVQSSYNEQFF.